These T cell receptor beta chains were read from a single sample in a study of T cells after yellow fever vaccination. Each CDR3 protein is one row after TCRdb ran MiXCR on the 5' RACE reads. The table has approximately 160,000 distinct CDR3 sequences, roughly 9% seen once; the top ten hold roughly 36%. Sequencing used CD8+ T cells sorted from PBMCs, obtained 45 days after the yellow fever booster vaccination. The receptors stem from a man aged 18 to 35 who received the YFV17D yellow fever vaccine. The CDR3 runs from the conserved cysteine through the conserved F or W. The D gene is left open where the match is weak. Size values are once, few and many counts, or a class for expanded clones, and some rows have none.

once	TRBV7-9	TRBD1	TRBJ1-2	CASSLDRGLCTF	TGTGCCAGCAGCTTGGACAGGGGGCTCTGTACCTTC
few	TRBV6-2/TRBV6-3	TRBD2	TRBJ2-5	CATKNSGGEETQYF	TGTGCCACCAAAAATAGCGGGGGCGAAGAGACCCAGTACTTC
NA	TRBV4-1	NA	TRBJ1-1	CASSQDARGTEAFF	TGCGCCAGCAGCCAAGATGCTCGGGGAACTGAAGCTTTCTTT
few	TRBV7-9	NA	TRBJ1-3	CASSPEGSGNTIYF	TGTGCCAGCAGTCCTGAGGGTTCAGGAAACACCATATATTTT
many	TRBV6-5	NA	TRBJ1-5	CASSYQPQHF	TGTGCCAGCAGTTACCAGCCCCAGCATTTT
NA	TRBV20-1	NA	TRBJ1-4	CSATGGTNEKLFF	TGCAGTGCTACGGGAGGAACTAATGAAAAACTGTTTTTT
NA	TRBV7-2	NA	TRBJ2-2	CASSLLTGAGELFF	TGTGCCAGCAGCCTACTAACAGGCGCCGGGGAGCTGTTTTTT
many	TRBV12-3/TRBV12-4	TRBD2	TRBJ2-3	CASSPSSGGAWDTQYF	TGTGCCAGCAGTCCTAGTAGCGGGGGGGCCTGGGATACGCAGTATTTT
NA	TRBV9	NA	TRBJ2-7	CASSAGPGVPYF	TGTGCCAGCAGCGCGGGGCCCGGGGTTCCGTACTTC
few	TRBV9	NA	TRBJ2-5	CASSARGGAGETQYF	TGTGCCAGCAGCGCGAGGGGCGGGGCGGGCGAGACCCAGTACTTC
few	TRBV7-9	NA	TRBJ2-7	CASALAVASYEQYF	TGTGCCAGCGCGTTGGCGGTTGCCTCCTACGAGCAGTACTTC
NA	TRBV3-1	NA	TRBJ1-2	CASSQVVAGEGSYGYTF	TGTGCCAGCAGCCAAGTTGTGGCAGGCGAGGGATCCTATGGCTACACCTTC
many	TRBV29-1	NA	TRBJ1-2	CSVGHRALDYGYTF	TGCAGCGTTGGTCACAGGGCATTGGACTATGGCTACACCTTC
few	TRBV7-6	NA	TRBJ2-1	CASSLVLGVVDEQFF	TGTGCCAGCAGCTTAGTGCTGGGGGTTGTAGATGAGCAGTTCTTC
many	TRBV29-1	TRBD1	TRBJ2-3	CSVTDRAPDTQYF	TGCAGCGTGACAGACAGGGCCCCAGATACGCAGTATTTT
few	TRBV7-9	NA	TRBJ1-1	CASIAGSTGNTEAFF	TGTGCCAGCATAGCAGGGTCAACAGGGAACACTGAAGCTTTCTTT
NA	TRBV12-3/TRBV12-4	NA	TRBJ1-1	CASRAGGGNTEAFF	TGTGCCAGCAGGGCCGGCGGCGGGAACACTGAAGCTTTCTTT
NA	TRBV2	NA	TRBJ1-6	CASSRGPGSPLHF	TGTGCCAGCAGTCGTGGGCCGGGATCACCCCTCCACTTT
few	TRBV11-2	NA	TRBJ1-2	CASSLDHWQGTYVDDYTF	TGTGCCAGCAGCTTAGATCACTGGCAGGGAACCTACGTCGATGACTACACCTTC
NA	TRBV27	TRBD1	TRBJ1-2	CASSHGTGGGYTF	TGTGCCAGCAGTCATGGGACAGGGGGTGGCTACACCTTC
NA	TRBV4-1	NA	TRBJ1-6	CASSQAISYNSPLHF	TGCGCCAGCAGCCAAGCGATCTCCTATAATTCACCCCTCCACTTT
few	TRBV20-1	TRBD1	TRBJ1-5	CSARPHDRGPSQPQHF	TGCAGTGCTAGGCCTCATGACAGGGGGCCTAGTCAGCCCCAGCATTTT
few	TRBV5-5	TRBD1	TRBJ2-7	CASSPPGQGAYEQYF	TGTGCCAGCAGCCCTCCGGGACAGGGGGCGTACGAGCAGTACTTC
few	TRBV28	TRBD1	TRBJ2-3	CASSFPRDRVFSDTQYF	TGTGCCAGCAGCTTCCCGCGGGACAGGGTTTTTTCAGATACGCAGTATTTT
many	TRBV5-1	TRBD2	TRBJ2-3	CASSPSTSGGTDTQYF	TGCGCCAGCAGCCCTTCGACTAGCGGGGGCACAGATACGCAGTATTTT
NA	TRBV19	NA	TRBJ2-5	CASTGSRAEVGETQYF	TGTGCCAGTACCGGCTCCCGGGCCGAAGTCGGAGAGACCCAGTACTTC
NA	TRBV14	TRBD1	TRBJ1-2	CASSQEWTGKLNGYTF	TGTGCCAGCAGCCAAGAGTGGACAGGGAAGTTGAATGGCTACACCTTC
NA	TRBV4-2	TRBD2	TRBJ2-5	CASSQRTSGGAWETQYF	TGTGCCAGCAGCCAGCGGACTAGCGGGGGGGCCTGGGAGACCCAGTACTTC
many	TRBV4-1	TRBD2	TRBJ2-4	CASSQDGRTKNIQYF	TGCGCCAGCAGCCAAGACGGGAGGACCAAAAACATTCAGTACTTC
NA	TRBV20-1	NA	TRBJ1-1	CSGGPPMNTEAFF	TGCAGTGGTGGGCCCCCCATGAACACTGAAGCTTTCTTT
NA	TRBV4-2	NA	TRBJ1-1	CASSQDRWDTEAFF	TGTGCCAGCAGCCAAGATCGGTGGGACACTGAAGCTTTCTTT
many	TRBV4-3	TRBD1	TRBJ2-1	CASSQVGQGHNEQFF	TGCGCCAGCAGCCAAGTAGGACAGGGGCACAATGAGCAGTTCTTC
few	TRBV6-5	TRBD1	TRBJ1-2	CASHRDRGQGYTF	TGTGCCAGCCACCGGGACAGGGGGCAGGGCTACACCTTC
few	TRBV4-1	TRBD1	TRBJ1-1	CASSSTGADTEAFF	TGCGCCAGCAGCTCTACAGGGGCGGACACTGAAGCTTTCTTT
NA	TRBV6-6	NA	TRBJ1-1	CASSSVANTEAFF	TGTGCCAGCAGTTCCGTCGCGAACACTGAAGCTTTCTTT